One and the same sample provided the 20 T cell receptor beta chains below, sequenced in a study of blood T cell repertoires in COVID-19. TCRdb's copy holds only in-frame clones and misses some; the assay was immunoSEQ multiplex PCR. Among some 40,000 clones listed, over 75% were seen once. Sequencing was done on a sample of peripheral blood. Receptors were obtained from an older man with active COVID-19.

The rearrangement links TRBV29-1 to TRBJ1-5, with D hard to call. CDR3 length: 12 amino acids. V dropped 4 bases and J dropped 7 bases, with 11 bases sitting between them. Germline CDR1 SQVTM, CDR2 ANQGSEA. The CDR3: CSVAIRGQPQHF. The CDR3 nucleotides are TGCAGCGTTGCCATTAGAGGGCAGCCCCAGCATTTT.

This chain links TRBV7-2 with TRBJ2-1; D is perhaps TRBD2 (6 bases). The CDR3 is made up of 15 amino acids. Germline CDR1 reads SGHTA; CDR2 reads FQGNSA. The ends were cut back, 1 base at V and 6 bases at J, with 13 bases in the middle. The CDR3 DNA is TGTGCCAGCAGCTTAGTTAGACTAGACTCCAATGAGCAGTTCTTC. The encoded protein is CASSLVRLDSNEQFF.

The V call is TRBV5-4, the J call TRBJ1-6; TRBD1 matches at 7 bases. The CDR3 is made up of 14 amino acids. The ends lost 3 bases at V and 5 bases at J; junction bases unmatched: 2. The germline CDR1 and CDR2 sequences are SGHNT and YYREEE (reference sequence). CDR3 sequence reads: CASSWGQHNSPLHF. Written as DNA, the CDR3 is TGTGCCAGCAGCTGGGGACAGCATAATTCACCCCTCCACTTT.

CDR3 DNA: TGTGCCACGACCGGGACAGGGGGAAATCAGCCCCAGCATTTT. Translated: CATTGTGGNQPQHF. This sequence joins TRBV15 and TRBJ1-5; 11 bases fit TRBD1. The CDR3 totals 14 residues. CDR1 is LNHNV, CDR2 YYDKDF, per germline (reference sequence). The ends lost 9 bases at V and 4 bases at J; junction bases unmatched: 5.

V and J are TRBV19 and TRBJ2-5; the match to TRBD2 covers 13 bases. V shed 4 bases, J shed 5 bases, and the junction held 10 bases outside the gene matches. The CDR3 runs to 17 residues. CDR1 is LNHDA, CDR2 SQIVND, per germline (reference sequence). CDR3 nucleotides: TGTGCCAGTAGTACGGGACTAGCGGGGACTACCAGGGAGACCCAGTACTTC. Encoded protein: CASSTGLAGTTRETQYF.

The chain couples TRBV30 to TRBJ1-2, with 7 positions matching TRBD1. The germline V gene encodes CDR1 GTSNPN and CDR2 SVGIG (reference sequence). J was trimmed by 7 bases and V by 1 base; bases with no gene match: 6. This CDR3 contains 13 residues. The DNA of the CDR3 is TGTGCCTGGAGTGCCAACAGGGGCCCTGGCTACACCTTC. This gives the protein CAWSANRGPGYTF.

The chain recombines TRBV5-4 with TRBJ2-5; 7 nucleotides align to TRBD2. The CDR3 spans 15 residues. V was clipped by 3 bases and J by 5 bases; unmatched bases: 10. The germline gives CDR1 SGHNT, CDR2 YYREEE (reference sequence). CDR3 loop: CASSSKRSGMETQYF. DNA for the CDR3: TGTGCCAGCAGCTCCAAACGGAGCGGGATGGAGACCCAGTACTTC. Filled out from reference TRBV5-4 and TRBJ2-5, the complete variable domain reads ETGVTQSPTHLIKTRGQQVTLRCSSQSGHNTVSWYQQALGQGPQFIFQYYREEENGRGNFPPRFSGLQFPNYSSELNVNALELDDSALYLCASSSKRSGMETQYFGPGTRLLVL.

This chain uses TRBV4-2 with TRBJ2-2; TRBD2 aligns across 10 bases. Germline CDR1 is LGHNA and CDR2 is YNFKEQ. V shed 1 base, J shed 3 bases, and the junction held 5 bases outside the gene matches. The CDR3 has 17 residues. CDR3 sequence reads: CASSQARTSGDTGELFF. Here the CDR3 DNA reads TGTGCCAGCAGCCAAGCCCGGACTAGCGGTGACACCGGGGAGCTGTTTTTT.

This clone was detected once. The V and J genes are TRBV5-1 and TRBJ2-2; the match to TRBD2 covers 7 bases. From germline, CDR1 is SGHRS and CDR2 YFSETQ. The CDR3 has 16 amino acids. V was pared by 4 bases and J by 0 bases, with 6 bases of the junction left unmatched. The CDR3: CASSILGTTNTGELFF. In DNA, the CDR3 is TGCGCCAGCAGCATCCTCGGGACTACGAACACCGGGGAGCTGTTTTTT.

The V and J genes are TRBV28 and TRBJ2-5, with 7 nucleotides matching TRBD1. V was clipped by 5 bases and J by 6 bases; unmatched bases: 9. Germline V gene sequence: CDR1 MDHEN, CDR2 SYDVKM. CDR3 length: 14 amino acids. CDR3 loop: CASSRDRVEKTQYF. The CDR3 nucleotides read TGTGCCAGCAGTCGCGACAGGGTGGAAAAGACCCAGTACTTC.

The chain has TRBV19 and TRBJ2-2, with 13 nucleotides matching TRBD2. CDR1 LNHDA and CDR2 SQIVND come from the germline V gene (reference sequence). Losses at the gene ends were 6 bases for V and 6 bases for J; bases not matched to a gene: 4. The CDR3 spans 15 residues. CDR3 sequence (DNA): TGTGCCAGTAGCACTAGCGGGAGGGTGTCCGGGGAGCTGTTTTTT. Amino acids: CASSTSGRVSGELFF.

The rearrangement joins TRBV7-9 to TRBJ1-4; D not certain. This CDR3 comprises 14 residues. CDR1 and CDR2 from the germline V gene are SEHNR and FQNEAQ (reference sequence). Deletions cut 9 bases from V and 0 bases from J, with 11 bases between. In nucleotides, the CDR3 is TGTGCCAGTTCTCAACGGGCAACTAATGAAAAACTGTTTTTT. It codes for CASSQRATNEKLFF.

The chain uses TRBV23-1 and TRBJ1-3; D perhaps matches TRBD1 (5 bases). TRBV23-1 belongs to the ORF category, with a function that is uncertain. CDR3 length equals 17 residues. V lost 2 bases, J lost 0 bases, and 14 bases lay in between. The CDR3 DNA is TGCGCCAGCAGTCAAATGGGCGGGGGTTACTCTGGAAACACCATATATTTT. Translation: CASSQMGGGYSGNTIYF.

The V call is TRBV15, the J call TRBJ2-6; 7 positions match TRBD1. Losses at the gene ends were 3 bases for V and 3 bases for J; bases not matched to a gene: 5. Germline CDR1 reads LNHNV; CDR2 reads YYDKDF (reference sequence). The CDR3 length is 16 residues. The CDR3 DNA follows: TGTGCCACCAGCAGGTCAGGGGGTAGTGGGGCCAACGTCCTGACTTTC. Protein: CATSRSGGSGANVLTF.

J is TRBJ1-2 and V is TRBV4-1, with TRBD1 identical over 8 bases. Germline V gives CDR1 MGHRA, CDR2 YSYEKL. The V gene end was trimmed by 0 bases and the J gene end by 0 bases; junction bases not matched to a gene: 3. The CDR3 has 16 residues. The CDR3 here is CASSQDGQGPNYGYTF. The CDR3, as DNA: TGCGCCAGCAGCCAAGACGGACAGGGTCCTAACTATGGCTACACCTTC.

This chain connects TRBV7-2 to TRBJ2-5, with 7 positions matching TRBD2. CDR3 length equals 14 residues. Looked up from germline, CDR1 is SGHTA and CDR2 is FQGNSA. The V gene end was trimmed by 4 bases and the J gene end by 2 bases; junction bases not matched to a gene: 4. The CDR3 DNA is TGTGCCAGCAGCTCGGGACTACCACAAGAGACCCAGTACTTC. This translates into CASSSGLPQETQYF.

As DNA, the CDR3 is TGTGCCAGCAGCGCGACCCGACTGACGAACACCGGGGAGCTGTTTTTT. The encoded protein is CASSATRLTNTGELFF. The chain carries TRBV9 and TRBJ2-2; D gene unclear. Germline CDR1 and CDR2: SGDLS and YYNGEE. V was shortened by 3 bases and J by 0 bases, with 12 bases between the two germline ends. CDR3 length: 16 amino acids.

The chain links TRBV24-1 to TRBJ2-7; TRBD1 matches 9 bases. Germline V gives CDR1 KGHDR, CDR2 SFDVKD. The CDR3 is 12 amino acids. The junction had 2 bases not matched to a gene; V was cut back by 6 bases and J by 6 bases. The CDR3 DNA reads as TGTGCCACCAGTTGGACAGGGGTCGAGCAGTACTTC. This sequence encodes CATSWTGVEQYF.

This sequence joins TRBV4-2 and TRBJ1-3; TRBD1 matches 7 bases. V shed 1 base and J 2 bases; nucleotides not matched to a gene: 5. The CDR3 runs to 16 residues. Germline CDR1 is LGHNA and CDR2 is YNFKEQ. CDR3 DNA: TGTGCCAGCAGCCAAGGGGGACAGCGGGCTGGAAACACCATATATTTT. Translation gives CASSQGGQRAGNTIYF.

V usage is TRBV11-1 and J usage is TRBJ2-3; D remains unclear. The germline V gene has CDR1 SGHAT and CDR2 FQDESV (reference sequence). This CDR3 contains 13 residues. The V gene lost 1 base and the J gene lost 6 bases, with 8 bases spanning the gap. The CDR3 nucleotides are TGTGCCAGCAGCTTAGTGACGGGTGATACGCAGTATTTT. It specifies CASSLVTGDTQYF. The full variable domain, with the rest looked up from reference TRBV11-1 and TRBJ2-3, is EAEVAQSPRYKITEKSQAVAFWCDPISGHATLYWYRQILGQGPELLVQFQDESVVDDSQLPKDRFSAERLKGVDSTLKIQPAELGDSAMYLCASSLVTGDTQYFGPGTRLTVL.